This TCR beta chain was observed in a study of control samples from healthy donors and cancer patients. The CDR3 runs 17 residues. V trimming: 2 bases; J trimming: 2 bases; junction bases outside the gene matches: 10. In germline, CDR1 is GTSNPN, CDR2 SVGIG (reference sequence). The data were produced by immunoSEQ multiplex PCR, yet TCRdb's version contains in-frame clones alone and is incomplete. The sample has around 99,000 clones, about 89% seen once. The receptor was derived from a woman between 45 and 60 years old in good health. The rearrangement joins TRBV30 to TRBJ1-5; 9 bases match TRBD1. Sequencing input: blood. CDR3 amino acids: CAWSPETGGRGNQPQHF. The CDR3 nucleotides are TGTGCCTGGAGTCCGGAGACAGGGGGAAGGGGCAATCAGCCCCAGCATTTT.